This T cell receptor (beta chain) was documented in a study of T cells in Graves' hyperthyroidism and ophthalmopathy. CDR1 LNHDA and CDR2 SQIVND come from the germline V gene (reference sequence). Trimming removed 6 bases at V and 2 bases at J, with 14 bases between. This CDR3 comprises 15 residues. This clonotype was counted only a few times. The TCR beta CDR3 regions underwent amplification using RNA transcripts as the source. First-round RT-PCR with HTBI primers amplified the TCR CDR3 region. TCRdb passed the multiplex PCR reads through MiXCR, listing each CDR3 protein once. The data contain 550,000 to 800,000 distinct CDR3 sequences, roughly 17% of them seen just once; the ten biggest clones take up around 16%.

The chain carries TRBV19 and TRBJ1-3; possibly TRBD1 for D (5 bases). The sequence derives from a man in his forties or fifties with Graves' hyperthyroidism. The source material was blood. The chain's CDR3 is CASRTHGGAGNTIYF. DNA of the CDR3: TGTGCCAGTAGGACCCACGGGGGAGCTGGAAACACCATATATTTT.